This is a list of T cell receptor beta chains from one sample in a study of CD8+ T cells in alopecia areata. Assay: immunoSEQ multiplex PCR; the TCRdb copy retains only in-frame clones and omits some. The sample lists some 130,000 clones, 45% to 60% occurring once. The sequencing used CD8+ T cells sorted from blood, collected at week 4, from a patient treated with tofacitinib. These receptor sequences come from a human donor with alopecia areata. Both conserved end residues are part of each CDR3. D genes are given only for firm matches. Clone size is stated in some rows and not others, as once, few, many or a class when expanded.

d_call: TRBD1
v_call: TRBV7-9
cdr3_length: 18
j_call: TRBJ2-1
clone_size: .
cdr3_nt: TGTGCCAGCAGCTTAGCGATATTCGGACAGGGGTCCCACAATGAGCAGTTCTTC
cdr3_aa: CASSLAIFGQGSHNEQFF

d_call: .
v_call: TRBV10-3
cdr3_length: 16
j_call: TRBJ1-1
clone_size: few
cdr3_nt: TGTGCCATCAGTGAGTCAACCACACCAAAGGGCACTGAAGCTTTCTTT
cdr3_aa: CAISESTTPKGTEAFF

d_call: .
v_call: TRBV9
cdr3_length: 13
j_call: TRBJ2-1
clone_size: .
cdr3_nt: TGTGCCAGCAGCGTAGAAGCGTATGGTCCTCGGGTCTTC
cdr3_aa: CASSVEAYGPRVF

d_call: TRBD2
v_call: TRBV4-2
cdr3_length: 15
j_call: TRBJ2-7
clone_size: .
cdr3_nt: TGTGCCAGCAGCCAAGGGACTAGCGGTACCTACGAGCAGTACTTC
cdr3_aa: CASSQGTSGTYEQYF

d_call: .
v_call: TRBV27
cdr3_length: 14
j_call: TRBJ2-7
clone_size: .
cdr3_nt: TGTGCCAGCAGTTTTGACAGGACGTTCCACGAGCAGTACTTC
cdr3_aa: CASSFDRTFHEQYF

d_call: TRBD1
v_call: TRBV4-2
cdr3_length: 15
j_call: TRBJ1-1
clone_size: .
cdr3_nt: TGTGCCAGCAGCCAAGGCCGGGACAGGGAAACTGAAGCTTTCTTT
cdr3_aa: CASSQGRDRETEAFF

d_call: .
v_call: TRBV5-1
cdr3_length: 13
j_call: TRBJ2-7
clone_size: few
cdr3_nt: TGCGCCAGCAGCTTGCCAGGGACCGACGAGCAGTACTTC
cdr3_aa: CASSLPGTDEQYF

d_call: TRBD1
v_call: TRBV27
cdr3_length: 16
j_call: TRBJ1-4
clone_size: .
cdr3_nt: TGTGCCAGCAGTCCGTACAGGGGGCTGACTAATGAAAAACTGTTTTTT
cdr3_aa: CASSPYRGLTNEKLFF

d_call: .
v_call: TRBV2
cdr3_length: 13
j_call: TRBJ2-1
clone_size: .
cdr3_nt: TGTGCCAGCAAAGGGGAGAGCGACAATGAGCAGTTCTTC
cdr3_aa: CASKGESDNEQFF

d_call: .
v_call: TRBV7-6
cdr3_length: 14
j_call: TRBJ2-7
clone_size: once
cdr3_nt: TGTGCCAGCAGCGGTCGGGTGCGGGGTAACGAGCAGTACTTC
cdr3_aa: CASSGRVRGNEQYF

d_call: TRBD1
v_call: TRBV27
cdr3_length: 21
j_call: TRBJ1-6
clone_size: .
cdr3_nt: TGTGCCAGCAGTTCGGGTTGGGACAGTTTTTTTAGAAGCTCCTATAATTCACCCCTCCACTTT
cdr3_aa: CASSSGWDSFFRSSYNSPLHF

d_call: .
v_call: TRBV18
cdr3_length: 12
j_call: TRBJ2-7
clone_size: .
cdr3_nt: TGTGCCAGCTCACTAGACAACTACGAGCAGTACTTC
cdr3_aa: CASSLDNYEQYF

d_call: TRBD1
v_call: TRBV19
cdr3_length: 16
j_call: TRBJ2-1
clone_size: .
cdr3_nt: TGTGCCAGTAGCCAAAGACAGGGTAGCTCCTACAATGAGCAGTTCTTC
cdr3_aa: CASSQRQGSSYNEQFF

d_call: .
v_call: TRBV7-9
cdr3_length: 12
j_call: TRBJ1-1
clone_size: .
cdr3_nt: TGTGCCAGCAGCATCGAAAACACTGAAGCTTTCTTT
cdr3_aa: CASSIENTEAFF

d_call: .
v_call: TRBV5-1
cdr3_length: 14
j_call: TRBJ1-1
clone_size: .
cdr3_nt: TGCGCCAGCAGCTTCGGGACAAACAACACTGAAGCTTTCTTT
cdr3_aa: CASSFGTNNTEAFF

d_call: .
v_call: TRBV4-1
cdr3_length: 16
j_call: TRBJ2-2
clone_size: few
cdr3_nt: TGCGCCACCGCATTTAGGGACTCGAAGAACACCGGGGAGCTGTTTTTT
cdr3_aa: CATAFRDSKNTGELFF

d_call: TRBD2
v_call: TRBV9
cdr3_length: 15
j_call: TRBJ2-1
clone_size: .
cdr3_nt: TGTGCCAGCAGCCCAGGACTAGCCTCGTCCGATGAGCAGTTCTTC
cdr3_aa: CASSPGLASSDEQFF

d_call: .
v_call: TRBV4-3
cdr3_length: 14
j_call: TRBJ1-1
clone_size: .
cdr3_nt: TGCGCCAGCAGCTTCGGGGCAGGAAACACTGAAGCTTTCTTT
cdr3_aa: CASSFGAGNTEAFF

d_call: .
v_call: TRBV9
cdr3_length: 14
j_call: TRBJ2-7
clone_size: .
cdr3_nt: TGTGCCAGCAGCGTAGGAGGAGAATCCTACGAGCAGTACTTC
cdr3_aa: CASSVGGESYEQYF

d_call: .
v_call: TRBV30
cdr3_length: 15
j_call: TRBJ2-2
clone_size: medium-sized
cdr3_nt: TGTGCCTGGAGTGTACGGGGGCAAGACACCGGGGAGCTGTTTTTT
cdr3_aa: CAWSVRGQDTGELFF

d_call: .
v_call: TRBV29-1
cdr3_length: 17
j_call: TRBJ2-7
clone_size: .
cdr3_nt: TGCAGCGTTGAACCGACGGGCAGTTTGGGCTTTACCTACGAGCAGTACTTC
cdr3_aa: CSVEPTGSLGFTYEQYF

d_call: TRBD2
v_call: TRBV7-3
cdr3_length: 19
j_call: TRBJ2-1
clone_size: .
cdr3_nt: TGTGCCAGCAGCCCCGGGGTAGCGGGGGCGAGAAGGGGTTGGAATGAGCAGTTCTTC
cdr3_aa: CASSPGVAGARRGWNEQFF

d_call: TRBD1
v_call: TRBV5-6
cdr3_length: 16
j_call: TRBJ2-5
clone_size: .
cdr3_nt: TGTGCCAGCAGCTGGGGGACAGGTGATTTACAAGAGACCCAGTACTTC
cdr3_aa: CASSWGTGDLQETQYF

d_call: TRBD1
v_call: TRBV27
cdr3_length: 15
j_call: TRBJ1-4
clone_size: few
cdr3_nt: TGTGCCAGCAGTTCCCAGGGGGCAACTAATGAAAAACTGTTTTTT
cdr3_aa: CASSSQGATNEKLFF

d_call: .
v_call: TRBV7-9
cdr3_length: 15
j_call: TRBJ2-3
clone_size: few
cdr3_nt: TGTGCCAGCAGCTTAGGGCCGACAGGTTCAGATACGCAGTATTTT
cdr3_aa: CASSLGPTGSDTQYF

d_call: TRBD1
v_call: TRBV5-6
cdr3_length: 14
j_call: TRBJ2-5
clone_size: .
cdr3_nt: TGTGCCAGCAGCTTAATACAGGGGACGCAGACCCAGTACTTC
cdr3_aa: CASSLIQGTQTQYF

d_call: TRBD1
v_call: TRBV29-1
cdr3_length: 17
j_call: TRBJ2-7
clone_size: .
cdr3_nt: TGCAGCGTTGAAGATTCGAAAACCGGGACAGGCATAGACGAGCAGTACTTC
cdr3_aa: CSVEDSKTGTGIDEQYF

d_call: .
v_call: TRBV6-5
cdr3_length: 11
j_call: TRBJ1-5
clone_size: .
cdr3_nt: TGTGCCAGCGGTAGCAATCAGCCCCAGCATTTT
cdr3_aa: CASGSNQPQHF

d_call: .
v_call: TRBV29-1
cdr3_length: 13
j_call: TRBJ2-1
clone_size: .
cdr3_nt: TGCAGCGCCGTGGGGACACCCGCCCCTGAGCAGTTCTTC
cdr3_aa: CSAVGTPAPEQFF

d_call: .
v_call: TRBV13
cdr3_length: 15
j_call: TRBJ1-5
clone_size: .
cdr3_nt: TGTGCCAGCAGCTTAGGGGGAATGGGCAATCAGCCCCAGCATTTT
cdr3_aa: CASSLGGMGNQPQHF

d_call: .
v_call: TRBV29-1
cdr3_length: 15
j_call: TRBJ2-1
clone_size: few
cdr3_nt: TGCAGCGCTCCGACCGTGCCGGGGGCCTACAATGAGCAGTTCTTC
cdr3_aa: CSAPTVPGAYNEQFF

d_call: TRBD1
v_call: TRBV9
cdr3_length: 15
j_call: TRBJ2-2
clone_size: .
cdr3_nt: TGTGCCAGCAGCGTAGACACAGGGGAAACCGGGGAGCTGTTTTTT
cdr3_aa: CASSVDTGETGELFF

d_call: .
v_call: TRBV5-4
cdr3_length: 14
j_call: TRBJ2-2
clone_size: .
cdr3_nt: TGTGCCAGCAGCTTGCGGGGTGGCACCGGGGAGCTGTTTTTT
cdr3_aa: CASSLRGGTGELFF

d_call: TRBD2
v_call: TRBV7-9
cdr3_length: 15
j_call: TRBJ2-1
clone_size: .
cdr3_nt: TGTGCCAGCAGCTTAACTAGCGGGGAGTACAATGAGCAGTTCTTC
cdr3_aa: CASSLTSGEYNEQFF

d_call: .
v_call: TRBV2
cdr3_length: 15
j_call: TRBJ2-3
clone_size: few
cdr3_nt: TGTGCCAGCAGTGACACCTGGACATTCGCAGATACGCAGTATTTT
cdr3_aa: CASSDTWTFADTQYF

d_call: .
v_call: TRBV28
cdr3_length: 19
j_call: TRBJ1-2
clone_size: .
cdr3_nt: TGTGCCAGCAGTTCCGAAATACGACCCCGGACTTTGTTCAACTATGGCTACACCTTC
cdr3_aa: CASSSEIRPRTLFNYGYTF

d_call: .
v_call: TRBV7-2
cdr3_length: 15
j_call: TRBJ2-3
clone_size: .
cdr3_nt: TGTGCCAGCAGCTTACGCGGCTACAGCACAGATACGCAGTATTTT
cdr3_aa: CASSLRGYSTDTQYF

d_call: .
v_call: TRBV9
cdr3_length: 14
j_call: TRBJ2-7
clone_size: .
cdr3_nt: TGTGCCAGCAGCGAGGGGTCACCCTACTACGAGCAGTACTTC
cdr3_aa: CASSEGSPYYEQYF

d_call: .
v_call: TRBV18
cdr3_length: 15
j_call: TRBJ1-5
clone_size: .
cdr3_nt: TGTGCCAGCTCACCACGGGGGCTTGAGAATCAGCCCCAGCATTTT
cdr3_aa: CASSPRGLENQPQHF

d_call: .
v_call: TRBV30
cdr3_length: 13
j_call: TRBJ2-1
clone_size: .
cdr3_nt: TGTGCCTGGAGTGTACAGGCCTACAATGAGCAGTTCTTC
cdr3_aa: CAWSVQAYNEQFF

d_call: .
v_call: TRBV29-1
cdr3_length: 11
j_call: TRBJ1-2
clone_size: .
cdr3_nt: TGCAGCGTTGAGGCGGGGAATGGCTACACCTTC
cdr3_aa: CSVEAGNGYTF

d_call: .
v_call: TRBV16
cdr3_length: 14
j_call: TRBJ1-4
clone_size: .
cdr3_nt: TGTGCCAGCAGCCAAAATACAGGAAATGAAAAACTGTTTTTT
cdr3_aa: CASSQNTGNEKLFF

d_call: TRBD1
v_call: TRBV30
cdr3_length: 13
j_call: TRBJ1-5
clone_size: medium-sized
cdr3_nt: TGTGCCTGGGGGGACAGCTCTCATCAGCCCCAGCATTTT
cdr3_aa: CAWGDSSHQPQHF

d_call: TRBD1
v_call: TRBV6-4
cdr3_length: 16
j_call: TRBJ2-5
clone_size: .
cdr3_nt: TGTGCCAGCAGTGACCTCTTCCCCCCGACAGGGGAGACCCAGTACTTC
cdr3_aa: CASSDLFPPTGETQYF

d_call: TRBD2
v_call: TRBV25-1
cdr3_length: 14
j_call: TRBJ2-7
clone_size: .
cdr3_nt: TGTGCCAGCAGTGAAACGGGAGGGACCTACGAGCAGTACTTC
cdr3_aa: CASSETGGTYEQYF

d_call: .
v_call: TRBV7-9
cdr3_length: 11
j_call: TRBJ1-1
clone_size: .
cdr3_nt: TGTGCCAGCAGCGATGACACTGAAGCTTTCTTT
cdr3_aa: CASSDDTEAFF

d_call: .
v_call: TRBV5-1
cdr3_length: 14
j_call: TRBJ2-2
clone_size: .
cdr3_nt: TGCGCCAGCAGCTTGGGCAGGAACACCGGGGAGCTGTTTTTT
cdr3_aa: CASSLGRNTGELFF

d_call: .
v_call: TRBV5-1
cdr3_length: 15
j_call: TRBJ1-2
clone_size: .
cdr3_nt: TGCGCCAGCAGCCCGGTCGGAGGGACTAACTATGGCTACACCTTC
cdr3_aa: CASSPVGGTNYGYTF

d_call: TRBD1
v_call: TRBV6-4
cdr3_length: 17
j_call: TRBJ2-2
clone_size: many
cdr3_nt: TGTGCCAGCAGTCCCACCCCCGGGGACAGGGGGGCCGGGGAGCTGTTTTTT
cdr3_aa: CASSPTPGDRGAGELFF

d_call: TRBD1
v_call: TRBV30
cdr3_length: 14
j_call: TRBJ1-2
clone_size: .
cdr3_nt: TGTGCCTGGAGGTACAGGGGCGGAGGCTATGGCTACACCTTC
cdr3_aa: CAWRYRGGGYGYTF

d_call: .
v_call: TRBV27
cdr3_length: 14
j_call: TRBJ2-5
clone_size: .
cdr3_nt: TGTGCCAGCAGTTTTGGAGGCGGGATGGAGACCCAGTACTTC
cdr3_aa: CASSFGGGMETQYF

d_call: TRBD1
v_call: TRBV7-9
cdr3_length: 14
j_call: TRBJ1-2
clone_size: .
cdr3_nt: TGTGCCAGCAGCTTAGGACAGGGGGCGTTTGGCTACACCTTC
cdr3_aa: CASSLGQGAFGYTF

d_call: TRBD2
v_call: TRBV5-4
cdr3_length: 17
j_call: TRBJ2-3
clone_size: .
cdr3_nt: TGTGCCAGCAGCTATCTAGCAGGGCGGGGGGGTAAGGATACGCAGTATTTT
cdr3_aa: CASSYLAGRGGKDTQYF

d_call: TRBD2
v_call: TRBV15
cdr3_length: 16
j_call: TRBJ2-5
clone_size: .
cdr3_nt: TGTGCCACCAGCAGAGAACTAGCGGGGGGGAAAGAGACCCAGTACTTC
cdr3_aa: CATSRELAGGKETQYF